The rows below give T cell receptor beta chains drawn from one sample of a study of cytomegalovirus exposure and HLA in healthy donors. The protocol was immunoSEQ multiplex PCR, while the TCRdb copy is restricted to in-frame clones and leaves out a portion. There are some 220,000 clones in the sample; approximately 85% occur only once, and approximately 0.24% lies in the top ten. Sequencing was carried out using PBMCs. These receptors came from a girl aged 2-9 years in good health and CMV-seronegative. Each CDR3 is given with its conserved first and last residue. The order of the fields is D gene, CDR3 length, clone size, V gene, J gene, CDR3 protein, CDR3 DNA. A D gene is named only where the DNA matches it firmly. Expanded clones get a size class; other rows say once, few or many, or leave the size out.

TRBD2	14	NA	TRBV6-6	TRBJ2-7	CASSLGLGAYEQYF	TGTGCCAGCAGTCTTGGACTAGGCGCCTACGAGCAGTACTTC
NA	11	NA	TRBV2	TRBJ2-7	CASSIVQELHF	TGTGCCAGCAGTATAGTACAGGAGCTACACTTC
NA	14	NA	TRBV5-8	TRBJ2-1	CASRPLPRYNEQFF	TGTGCCAGCAGACCACTCCCCCGGTACAATGAGCAGTTCTTC
NA	15	NA	TRBV2	TRBJ1-3	CASSDRVNSGNTIYF	TGTGCCAGCAGTGACAGGGTGAACTCTGGAAACACCATATATTTT
TRBD1	17	NA	TRBV27	TRBJ2-1	CASSPHRGQVGPPNRFF	TGTGCCAGCAGTCCCCACCGGGGACAGGTAGGACCTCCTAATCGGTTCTTC
NA	14	NA	TRBV9	TRBJ2-7	CASSAADSSYEQYF	TGTGCCAGCAGCGCTGCCGACAGCTCCTACGAGCAGTACTTC
NA	15	NA	TRBV4-1	TRBJ1-5	CASGKQGSLNQPQHF	TGCGCCAGCGGCAAGCAGGGGAGCCTCAATCAGCCCCAGCATTTT
TRBD1	15	NA	TRBV5-1	TRBJ2-3	CASSLGTGGTDTQYF	TGCGCCAGCAGCTTGGGGACAGGGGGCACAGATACGCAGTATTTT
NA	16	NA	TRBV5-8	TRBJ2-5	CASSFGGRGFQETQYF	TGTGCCAGCAGCTTTGGGGGCAGGGGCTTCCAAGAGACCCAGTACTTC
NA	14	NA	TRBV5-4	TRBJ2-7	CASSSQGKLYEQYF	TGTGCCAGCAGCTCTCAGGGGAAGCTCTACGAGCAGTACTTC
TRBD2	13	NA	TRBV10-1	TRBJ2-3	CASSPGAGGTQYF	TGCGCCAGCAGCCCCGGGGCGGGAGGGACGCAGTATTTT
NA	15	NA	TRBV2	TRBJ2-2	CASNRGTANTGELFF	TGTGCCAGCAACCGAGGGACTGCGAACACCGGGGAGCTGTTTTTT
NA	13	NA	TRBV19	TRBJ1-1	CASSMTGNTEAFF	TGTGCCAGTAGTATGACAGGCAACACTGAAGCTTTCTTT
NA	14	NA	TRBV19	TRBJ1-4	CASSMSRGSEKLFF	TGTGCCAGTAGTATGTCCAGGGGTAGCGAAAAACTGTTTTTT
NA	15	NA	TRBV28	TRBJ2-7	CASSFRGKEPYEQYF	TGTGCCAGCAGTTTTCGGGGGAAGGAACCCTACGAGCAGTACTTC
NA	15	NA	TRBV21-1	TRBJ1-2	CASSKGRGLRDGYTF	TGTGCCAGCAGCAAAGGGCGGGGACTACGGGATGGCTACACCTTC
TRBD1	16	NA	TRBV29-1	TRBJ1-6	CSVVGGRGQGTSPLHF	TGCAGCGTTGTGGGGGGCCGGGGACAGGGGACTTCACCCCTCCACTTT
TRBD1	15	once	TRBV19	TRBJ2-7	CASSIVGDRGREQYF	TGTGCCAGTAGTATAGTTGGAGACAGGGGGCGCGAGCAGTACTTC
TRBD1	11	once	TRBV19	TRBJ1-1	CASSASSGQGF	TGTGCCAGTAGTGCCTCGTCGGGACAGGGATTT
TRBD1	14	once	TRBV5-1	TRBJ2-7	CASRPGQGVYEQYF	TGCGCCAGCAGACCGGGACAGGGAGTCTACGAGCAGTACTTC
NA	14	NA	TRBV19	TRBJ2-2	CASSIGSGAGELFF	TGTGCCAGTAGTATCGGGTCCGGGGCCGGGGAGCTGTTTTTT
NA	13	NA	TRBV19	TRBJ1-2	CASSDSGGYGYTF	TGTGCCAGTAGTGACTCCGGGGGTTATGGCTACACCTTC
NA	14	few	TRBV6-6	TRBJ2-7	CASRVTLQSGEQYF	TGTGCCAGCAGAGTGACCCTCCAATCAGGCGAGCAGTACTTC
TRBD1	11	NA	TRBV10-3	TRBJ1-2	CAISAGTGNTF	TGTGCCATCAGTGCAGGGACAGGGAACACCTTC